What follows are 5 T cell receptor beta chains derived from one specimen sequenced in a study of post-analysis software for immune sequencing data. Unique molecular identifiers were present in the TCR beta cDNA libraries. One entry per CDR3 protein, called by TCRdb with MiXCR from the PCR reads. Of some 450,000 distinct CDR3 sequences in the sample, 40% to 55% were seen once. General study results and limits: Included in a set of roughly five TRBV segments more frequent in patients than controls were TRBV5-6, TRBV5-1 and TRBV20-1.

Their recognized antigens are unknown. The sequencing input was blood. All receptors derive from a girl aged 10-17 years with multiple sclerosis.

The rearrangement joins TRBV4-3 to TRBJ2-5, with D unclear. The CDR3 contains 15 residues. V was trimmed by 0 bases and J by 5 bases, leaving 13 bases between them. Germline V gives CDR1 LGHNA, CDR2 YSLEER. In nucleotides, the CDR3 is TGCGCCAGCAGCCAAGATCGACCTCTGGCGGAGACCCAGTACTTC. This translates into CASSQDRPLAETQYF.

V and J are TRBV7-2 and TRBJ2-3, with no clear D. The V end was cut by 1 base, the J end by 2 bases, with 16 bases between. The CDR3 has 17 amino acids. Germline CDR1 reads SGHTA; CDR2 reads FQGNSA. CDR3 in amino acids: CASSLVRTVLDTDTQYF. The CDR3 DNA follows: TGTGCCAGCAGCTTAGTTCGGACCGTTCTTGACACAGATACGCAGTATTTT.

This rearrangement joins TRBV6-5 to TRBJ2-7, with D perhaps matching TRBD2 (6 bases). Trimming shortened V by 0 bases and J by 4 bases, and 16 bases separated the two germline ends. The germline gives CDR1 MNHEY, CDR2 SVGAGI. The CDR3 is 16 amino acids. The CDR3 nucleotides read TGTGCCAGCAGTTACTCGACGACGCCGGGGGTTTACGAGCAGTACTTC. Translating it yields CASSYSTTPGVYEQYF.

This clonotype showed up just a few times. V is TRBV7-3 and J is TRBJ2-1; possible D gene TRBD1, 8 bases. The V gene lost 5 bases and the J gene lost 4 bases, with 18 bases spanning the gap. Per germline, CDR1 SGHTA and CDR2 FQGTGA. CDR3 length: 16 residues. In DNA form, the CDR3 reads TGTGCCAGCAGCCGCAGGGGGCGGGAGCCTTACAATGAGCAGTTCTTC. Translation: CASSRRGREPYNEQFF. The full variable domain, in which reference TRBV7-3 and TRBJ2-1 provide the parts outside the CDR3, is GAGVSQTPSNKVTEKGKYVELRCDPISGHTALYWYRQSLGQGPEFLIYFQGTGAADDSGLPNDRFFAVRPEGSVSTLKIQRTERGDSAVYLCASSRRGREPYNEQFFGPGTRLTVL.

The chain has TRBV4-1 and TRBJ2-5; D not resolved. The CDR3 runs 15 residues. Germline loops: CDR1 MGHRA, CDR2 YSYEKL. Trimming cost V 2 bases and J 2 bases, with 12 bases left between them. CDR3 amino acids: CASSQPGVGQETQYF. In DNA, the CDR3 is TGCGCCAGCAGCCAACCTGGGGTTGGTCAAGAGACCCAGTACTTC.